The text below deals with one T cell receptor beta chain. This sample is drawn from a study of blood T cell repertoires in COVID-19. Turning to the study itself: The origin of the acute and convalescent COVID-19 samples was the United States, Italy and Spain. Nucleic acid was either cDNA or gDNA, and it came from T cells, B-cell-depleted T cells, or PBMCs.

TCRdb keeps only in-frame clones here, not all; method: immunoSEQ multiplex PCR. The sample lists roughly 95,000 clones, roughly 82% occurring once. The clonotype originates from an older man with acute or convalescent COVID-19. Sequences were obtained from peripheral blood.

The DNA of the CDR3 is TGTGCCACCAGTGACCATGAGGGGAGGGTTCAGTACTTC. This codes for CATSDHEGRVQYF. V is TRBV24-1 and J is TRBJ2-7; TRBD2 matches 7 bases. Germline-derived CDR1 and CDR2 are KGHDR and SFDVKD. The V segment lost 4 bases and the J segment 10 bases; nucleotides outside the gene matches: 9. The CDR3 contains 13 residues.